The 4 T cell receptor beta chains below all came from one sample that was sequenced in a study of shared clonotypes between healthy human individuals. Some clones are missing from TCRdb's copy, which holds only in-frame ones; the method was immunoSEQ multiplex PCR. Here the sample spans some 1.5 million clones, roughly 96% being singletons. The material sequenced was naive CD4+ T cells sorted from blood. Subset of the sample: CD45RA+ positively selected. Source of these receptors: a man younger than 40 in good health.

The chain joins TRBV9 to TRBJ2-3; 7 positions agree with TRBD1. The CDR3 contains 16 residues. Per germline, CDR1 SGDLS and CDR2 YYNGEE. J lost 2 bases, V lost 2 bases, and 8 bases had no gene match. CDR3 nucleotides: TGTGCCAGCAGCGTCGACGGGACAGAACACACAGATACGCAGTATTTT. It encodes CASSVDGTEHTDTQYF.

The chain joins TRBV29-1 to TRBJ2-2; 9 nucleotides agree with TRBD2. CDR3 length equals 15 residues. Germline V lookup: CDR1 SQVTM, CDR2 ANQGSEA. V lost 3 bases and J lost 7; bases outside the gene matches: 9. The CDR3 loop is CSVESSGRTGGELFF. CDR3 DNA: TGCAGCGTTGAGTCCAGCGGGAGGACCGGCGGGGAGCTGTTTTTT.

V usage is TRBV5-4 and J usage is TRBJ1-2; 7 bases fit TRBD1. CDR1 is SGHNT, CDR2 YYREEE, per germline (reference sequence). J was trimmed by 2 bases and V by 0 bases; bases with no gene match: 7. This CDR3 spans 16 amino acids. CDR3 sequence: CASSLGRKTGNYGYTF. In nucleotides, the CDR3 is TGTGCCAGCAGCTTGGGACGAAAGACAGGGAACTATGGCTACACCTTC.

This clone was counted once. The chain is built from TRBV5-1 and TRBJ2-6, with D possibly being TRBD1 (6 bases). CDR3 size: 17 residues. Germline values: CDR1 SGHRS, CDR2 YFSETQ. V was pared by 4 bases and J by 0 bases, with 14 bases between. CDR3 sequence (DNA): TGCGCCAGCAGCCTGGACAGTTCCTCCTCTGGGGCCAACGTCCTGACTTTC. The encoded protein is CASSLDSSSSGANVLTF. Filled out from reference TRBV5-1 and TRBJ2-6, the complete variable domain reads KAGVTQTPRYLIKTRGQQVTLSCSPISGHRSVSWYQQTPGQGLQFLFEYFSETQRNKGNFPGRFSGRQFSNSRSEMNVSTLELGDSALYLCASSLDSSSSGANVLTFGAGSRLTVL.